One sample yielded the 20 T cell receptor beta chains listed below, sequenced in a study of cytomegalovirus exposure and HLA in healthy donors. The study ran its PCR with 60 Vbeta and 13 Jbeta primers. The assay was immunoSEQ multiplex PCR, and TCRdb's table has in-frame clones only and misses some. Of approximately 100,000 clones listed, 73% are singletons. Source material: PBMCs. The source is a man aged 40-49 years in good health and CMV-seronegative.

This clone has just a few counts. For the CDR3, the DNA is TGTGCCAGCAGTTTACGGGACAGGGCAGACGAGCAGTACTTC. The encoded protein is CASSLRDRADEQYF. The chain combines TRBV27 with TRBJ2-7; 9 bases fit TRBD1. The trim removed 2 bases at V and 5 bases at J, leaving 4 bases unmatched. The CDR3 is made up of 14 amino acids. Per germline, CDR1 MNHEY and CDR2 SMNVEV (reference sequence).

The chain is built from TRBV4-2 and TRBJ1-4, with 7 bases that match TRBD1. Trimming took 0 bases from V and 3 from J; bases not matched to a gene: 1. The germline CDR1 and CDR2 sequences are LGHNA and YNFKEQ. This CDR3 has 15 residues. In DNA form, the CDR3 reads TGTGCCAGCAGCCAAGAACAGGGGCCTAATGAAAAACTGTTTTTT. Its translation: CASSQEQGPNEKLFF.

V is TRBV7-2 and J is TRBJ2-2; D is perhaps TRBD2 (7 bases). CDR3 length: 15 residues. Germline V gene data show CDR1 as SGHTA and CDR2 as FQGNSA. V gave up 6 bases and J gave up 0 bases, with 11 bases separating them. The CDR3 bases are TGTGCCAGCAGAGGGGGGGTCACGAACACCGGGGAGCTGTTTTTT. Protein: CASRGGVTNTGELFF.

The rearrangement links TRBV2 to TRBJ2-7; 12 nucleotides align to TRBD2. Losses at the gene ends were 3 bases for V and 3 bases for J; bases not matched to a gene: 9. From germline, CDR1 is SNHLY and CDR2 FYNNEI. The CDR3 extends over 17 amino acids. This chain's CDR3 is CASSDPWTSGANYEQYF. CDR3 in DNA: TGTGCCAGCAGTGACCCCTGGACTAGCGGGGCTAACTACGAGCAGTACTTC.

This clone was recorded a few times. V and J are TRBV6-6 and TRBJ2-1; 11 bases match TRBD2. Germline V CDR1 and CDR2: MNHNY, SVGAGI (reference sequence). The CDR3 has 15 residues. V shed 6 bases, J shed 2 bases, and the junction held 3 bases outside the gene matches. Here the CDR3 DNA reads TGTGCCAGCAGGCCGACTAGCGGGGCCTACAATGAGCAGTTCTTC. This translates into CASRPTSGAYNEQFF.

V gene TRBV30 combines with J gene TRBJ1-5, with D hard to call. Germline CDR1 GTSNPN, CDR2 SVGIG (reference sequence). The V and J ends lost 4 bases and 2 bases respectively, with 9 bases between them. The CDR3 runs to 13 residues. The CDR3 is CAWTSGGNQPQHF. Here the CDR3 DNA reads TGTGCCTGGACATCAGGTGGCAATCAGCCCCAGCATTTT.

This chain links TRBV7-2 with TRBJ2-1; 8 nucleotides line up with TRBD2. Germline V gives CDR1 SGHTA, CDR2 FQGNSA. There are 16 residues in the CDR3. The trim removed 6 bases at V and 8 bases at J, leaving 15 bases unmatched. The CDR3 DNA reads as TGTGCCAGCAGTCGCGGGCCTCGAGCGGGGGACGATGAGCAGTTCTTC. This gives the protein CASSRGPRAGDDEQFF.

The CDR3 DNA follows: TGTGCCAGCTCGACGGGGAGCTCCTATAATTCACCCCTCCACTTT. Translated, it gives CASSTGSSYNSPLHF. The V call is TRBV27, the J call TRBJ1-6; D is ambiguous. This CDR3 region has 15 residues. Germline CDR1 MNHEY, CDR2 SMNVEV (reference sequence). Trimming took 8 bases from V and 0 from J, leaving 11 bases between them.

J is TRBJ2-3 and V is TRBV29-1; 7 nucleotides line up with TRBD1. V shed 4 bases and J 0 bases; nucleotides not matched to a gene: 7. The CDR3 is 15 amino acids. CDR1 and CDR2 from the germline V gene are SQVTM and ANQGSEA. The chain's CDR3 is CSVATGAPSTDTQYF. Written as DNA, the CDR3 is TGCAGCGTTGCCACAGGGGCCCCCAGCACAGATACGCAGTATTTT.

V usage is TRBV11-2 and J usage is TRBJ2-7; 9 bases are a match to TRBD2. J was trimmed by 5 bases and V by 1 base; bases with no gene match: 6. The CDR3 runs 15 residues. In germline, CDR1 is SGHAT, CDR2 FQNNGV. Here the CDR3 DNA reads TGTGCCAGCAGCTTAGTCGGCGGGGGGGCCGACGAGCAGTACTTC. Encoded protein: CASSLVGGGADEQYF.

In its sample, this clone was seen once. The V and J genes are TRBV5-1 and TRBJ1-3; D unresolved. This CDR3 comprises 15 residues. Trimming removed 1 base at V and 0 bases at J, with 8 bases between. Germline V gene lookup returns CDR1 SGHRS and CDR2 YFSETQ. Here the CDR3 DNA reads TGCGCCAGCAGCTTGAGCACCCACTCTGGAAACACCATATATTTT. It translates to CASSLSTHSGNTIYF.

The chain employs TRBV5-4 and TRBJ2-5; 8 bases map to TRBD2. V shed 4 bases and J 2 bases; nucleotides not matched to a gene: 10. The CDR3 covers 16 residues. Germline CDR1 reads SGHNT; CDR2 reads YYREEE (reference sequence). For the CDR3, the DNA is TGTGCCAGCAGCATCGCAACTAGCGGATTACAAGAGACCCAGTACTTC. Amino acids: CASSIATSGLQETQYF.

This chain uses TRBV4-3 with TRBJ2-7; TRBD1 agrees at 7 bases. Germline CDR1 and CDR2: LGHNA and YSLEER. The V segment lost 0 bases and the J segment 2 bases; nucleotides outside the gene matches: 4. This CDR3 has 15 residues. CDR3 nucleotides: TGCGCCAGCAGCCAAGAAGGGACAGCCGCCTACGAGCAGTACTTC. This gives the protein CASSQEGTAAYEQYF.

The chain combines TRBV25-1 with TRBJ1-1; D might be TRBD1 (6 bases). CDR1 MGHDK and CDR2 SYGVNS come from the germline V gene. The CDR3 runs 13 residues. The V end lost 6 bases, the J end lost 1 base, and 9 bases lay between the germline ends. Written as DNA, the CDR3 is TGTGCCAGCAGCCCGGGACAGAACACTGAAGCTTTCTTT. Encoded protein: CASSPGQNTEAFF.

The genes are TRBV10-3 and TRBJ1-1; D remains ambiguous. Germline V gene lookup returns CDR1 ENHRY and CDR2 SYGVKD. Trimming removed 0 bases at V and 10 bases at J, with 12 bases between. The CDR3 loop spans 13 amino acids. The CDR3: CAISESFNHGAFF. In DNA form, the CDR3 reads TGTGCCATCAGTGAGTCGTTCAATCACGGAGCTTTCTTT.

The chain employs TRBV5-1 and TRBJ1-2, with 8 nucleotides matching TRBD1. The germline V gene encodes CDR1 SGHRS and CDR2 YFSETQ. The CDR3 extends over 14 amino acids. V was pared by 0 bases and J by 4 bases, with 2 bases of the junction left unmatched. DNA for the CDR3: TGCGCCAGCAGCTTGGTGGACAGGGCCTATGGCTACACCTTC. It specifies CASSLVDRAYGYTF.

The chain couples TRBV7-6 to TRBJ2-5; D is perhaps TRBD2 (6 bases). The CDR3 is 15 amino acids. The ends were cut back, 5 bases at V and 2 bases at J, with 15 bases in the middle. Germline values: CDR1 SGHVS, CDR2 FNYEAQ. The CDR3 region has the DNA TGTGCCAGCAGCCCGGGACTGATGTTTCAAGAGACCCAGTACTTC. It translates to CASSPGLMFQETQYF.

This chain links TRBV5-1 with TRBJ1-2, with TRBD1 matching 9 bases. Per the germline V gene, CDR1 is SGHRS and CDR2 is YFSETQ. The CDR3 runs 14 residues. V was pared by 4 bases and J by 11 bases, with 12 bases of the junction left unmatched. This chain's CDR3 is CASSRTGVQRGYTF. CDR3 bases: TGCGCCAGCAGCCGGACAGGGGTCCAGCGGGGTTACACCTTC.

This clone was detected only a few times. The chain uses TRBV29-1 and TRBJ1-1; 10 bases map to TRBD1. This CDR3 comprises 19 residues. Germline values: CDR1 SQVTM, CDR2 ANQGSEA. CDR3 protein: CSIIHSGTGDPRGGWEAFF. CDR3 nucleotide sequence: TGCAGTATCATACACTCCGGGACAGGGGACCCAAGGGGAGGCTGGGAAGCTTTCTTT.

As concerns this clone: Its ends do not fully match the called genes, so a read error is possible. V is TRBV4-3 and J is TRBJ2-2; maybe TRBD2 (5 bases). The V gene's germline CDR1 is LGHNA and CDR2 YSLEER. CDR3 size: 17 residues. CDR3 sequence: CASSQDIPVGEHRGAVF. CDR3 sequence (DNA): TGCGCCAGCAGCCAAGACATACCAGTTGGGGAACACCGGGGAGCTGTTTTT.